This T cell receptor (beta chain) was recovered during a study of shared clonotypes between healthy human individuals. Only in-frame clones appear in the TCRdb table, and some are missing; sequencing was by immunoSEQ multiplex PCR. Altogether 800,000 or so clones are present, just over 95% being singletons, with the ten largest covering 0.2% to 0.25%. Germline assignment: CDR1 GTSNPN and CDR2 SVGIG (reference sequence). The CDR3 is made up of 14 amino acids. The V segment lost 1 base and the J segment 2 bases; nucleotides outside the gene matches: 3. Cells designated naive CD8 were CD45RO-negative and were positively selected for CCR7, with terminally differentiated effector memory CD45RA+ cells excluded.

This chain links TRBV30 with TRBJ2-7, with 9 bases identical to TRBD1. The clonotype comes from a man under 40 in good health. The sequencing input was naive CD8+ T cells sorted from blood. The CDR3 region is CAWSAGTGTYEQYF. The CDR3 nucleotides read TGTGCCTGGAGTGCCGGGACAGGGACCTACGAGCAGTACTTC.